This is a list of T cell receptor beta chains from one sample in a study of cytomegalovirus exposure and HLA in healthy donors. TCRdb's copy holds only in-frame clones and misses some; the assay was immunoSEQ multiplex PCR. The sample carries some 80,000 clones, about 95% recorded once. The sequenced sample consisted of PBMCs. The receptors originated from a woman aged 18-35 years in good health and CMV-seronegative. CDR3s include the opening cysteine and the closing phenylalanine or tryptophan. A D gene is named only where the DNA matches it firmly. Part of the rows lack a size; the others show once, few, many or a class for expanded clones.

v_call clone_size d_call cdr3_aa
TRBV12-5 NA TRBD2 CASGLVAGGAGELFF
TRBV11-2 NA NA CASSLAGSGSYEQYF
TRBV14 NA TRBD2 CASSQEPFRGRDTGELFF
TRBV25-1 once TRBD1 CASSELTGVTEAFF
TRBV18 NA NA CASSPQYTFSGTKAF
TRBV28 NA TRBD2 CASSSPGLVNEQFF
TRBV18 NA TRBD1 CASSPYPGQGAFPTNEKLFF
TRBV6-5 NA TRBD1 CASRRQGVNQPQHF
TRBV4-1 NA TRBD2 CASSPGGSYNEQFF
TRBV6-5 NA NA CASSGGLGYTF
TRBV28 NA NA CASSLQGSPDETQYF
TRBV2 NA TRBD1 CASSGQGAPDTQYF
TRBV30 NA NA CAWSVLNNEQFF
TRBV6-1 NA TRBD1 CASSEALLTGTRLANEKLFF
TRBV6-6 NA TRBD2 CASSYFGTSVFHEQYF
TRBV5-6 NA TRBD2 CASSLKTSGRARSYNEQFF
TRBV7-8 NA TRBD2 CASSPRTPGLAGTHPYEQYF
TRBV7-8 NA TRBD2 CASSLSLAGALYEQYF
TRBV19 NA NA CASSIDSVRGNEQFF
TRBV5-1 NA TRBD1 CASSWSGGADTQYF
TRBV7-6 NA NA CASSPFPVSSTEAFF
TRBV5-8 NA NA CASSLFEGNYAEAFF
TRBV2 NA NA CASSEFGGIGRETQYF
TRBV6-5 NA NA CASSYIFQLDEDEQYF
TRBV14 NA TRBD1 CASSQRTGSSYEQYF
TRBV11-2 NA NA CASSPGGANYGYTF
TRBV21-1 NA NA CASSRRSEQYF
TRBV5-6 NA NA CASSGSGYEQYF
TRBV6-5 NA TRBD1 CASSLQGATNEKLFF
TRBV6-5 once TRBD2 CASGGTIQETQYF
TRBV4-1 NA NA CASSQVQGRWNEQFF
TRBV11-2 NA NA CASSLIYTEMNTEAFF
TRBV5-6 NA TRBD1 CASSFAGQGFYEQYF
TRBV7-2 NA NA CASLGASYEQYF
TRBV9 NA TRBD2 CASNKEGGVETQYF
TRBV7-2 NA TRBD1 CASSLVGQGQYNEQFF
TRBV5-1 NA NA CASSLAGLAYEQYF
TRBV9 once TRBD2 CASSDKGLAGVGEQYF
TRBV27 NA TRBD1 CASSPQGPFYEQYF
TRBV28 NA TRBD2 CASSSAGLQASTDTQYF
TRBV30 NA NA CAWSVGGQGQPTYNEQFF
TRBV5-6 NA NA CASSPLTYSSYEQYF
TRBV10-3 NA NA CAIRPNLELAGSTDTQYF
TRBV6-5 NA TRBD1 CASRRDRFGNQPQHF
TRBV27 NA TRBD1 CASSSGTGSEQYF
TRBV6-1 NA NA CASVEVAGLGGYTF
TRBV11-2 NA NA CASSLEAVRTDTQYF
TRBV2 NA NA CASSEGRDRMGTQYF
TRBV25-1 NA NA CASRQGNTEAFF
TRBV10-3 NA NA CAISKRGSGSGELFF
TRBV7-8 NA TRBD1 CASSRIDRGVGSNQPQHF
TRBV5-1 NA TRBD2 CASSFITSGSLRELFF
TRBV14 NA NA CASSQDPRAPNYGYTF
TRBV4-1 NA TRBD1 CASSQVRTGGGEQYF
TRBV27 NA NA CASRSNFYEQYF
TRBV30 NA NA CAWSVPGYYGYTF